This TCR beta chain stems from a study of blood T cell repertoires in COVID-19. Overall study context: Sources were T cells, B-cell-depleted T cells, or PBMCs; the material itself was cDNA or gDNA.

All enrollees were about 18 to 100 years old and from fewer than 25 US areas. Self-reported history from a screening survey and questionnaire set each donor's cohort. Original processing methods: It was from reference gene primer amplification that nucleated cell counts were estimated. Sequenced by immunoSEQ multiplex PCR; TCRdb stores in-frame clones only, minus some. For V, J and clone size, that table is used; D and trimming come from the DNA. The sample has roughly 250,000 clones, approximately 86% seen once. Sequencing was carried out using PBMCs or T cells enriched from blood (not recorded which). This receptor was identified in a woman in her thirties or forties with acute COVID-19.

CDR3: CASSNRPLSTDTQYF. The CDR3 nucleotides read TGTGCCAGCAGCAACAGGCCCCTTAGCACAGATACGCAGTATTTT. The rearrangement uses TRBV5-6 and TRBJ2-3; tentatively, D is TRBD1 (5 bases). Trimming pared 4 bases from V and 0 bases from J, leaving 12 bases between. CDR1 is SGHDT and CDR2 is YYEEEE in the germline V gene. This CDR3 contains 15 residues. Variable domain in full (rest from reference TRBV5-6 and TRBJ2-3): DAGVTQSPTHLIKTRGQQVTLRCSPKSGHDTVSWYQQALGQGPQFIFQYYEEEERQRGNFPDRFSGHQFPNYSSELNVNALLLGDSALYLCASSNRPLSTDTQYFGPGTRLTVL.